This T cell receptor beta chain was captured by sequencing in a study of T-cell reconstitution after alpha-beta-depleted transplantation in children. TCRbeta library construction was performed incorporating unique molecular identifiers. MiXCR, applied by TCRdb to the PCR reads, yields one record per CDR3 protein. The profile covers a few hundred thousand distinct CDR3 sequences, with around 16% appearing a single time and roughly 3.3% taken by the ten largest. The CDR3 contains 14 residues. Trimming shortened V by 0 bases and J by 3 bases, and 11 bases separated the two germline ends. CDR1 is DFQATT, CDR2 SNEGSKA, per germline (reference sequence). This clonotype was seen a handful of times.

The sample in question was PBMCs from the stem cell graft donor, obtained from the stem cell graft. V usage is TRBV20-1 and J usage is TRBJ1-2; D unclear. The source is a human donor who donated a stem cell graft to a child with acute lymphoblastic leukemia. Here the CDR3 reads CSAREPREYYGYTF. CDR3 in DNA: TGCAGTGCTAGAGAGCCCCGGGAGTACTATGGCTACACCTTC.